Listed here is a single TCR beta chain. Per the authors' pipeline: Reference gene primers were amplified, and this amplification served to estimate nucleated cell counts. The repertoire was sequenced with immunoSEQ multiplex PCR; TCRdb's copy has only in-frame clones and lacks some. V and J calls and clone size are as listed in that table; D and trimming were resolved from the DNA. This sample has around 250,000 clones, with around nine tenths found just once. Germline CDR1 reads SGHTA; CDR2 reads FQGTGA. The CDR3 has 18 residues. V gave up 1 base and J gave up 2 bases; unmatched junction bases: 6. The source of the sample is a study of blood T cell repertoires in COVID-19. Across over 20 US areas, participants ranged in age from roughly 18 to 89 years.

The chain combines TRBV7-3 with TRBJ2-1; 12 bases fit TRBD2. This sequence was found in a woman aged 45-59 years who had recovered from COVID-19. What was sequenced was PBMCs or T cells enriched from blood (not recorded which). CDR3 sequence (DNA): TGTGCCAGCAGCTTAAGGGGAGGACTAGCGGGAACCTACAATGAGCAGTTCTTC. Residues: CASSLRGGLAGTYNEQFF.